This TCR beta chain was recorded in a study of blood T cell repertoires in COVID-19. The wider study: COVID-19 samples, acute and convalescent, were from the United States, Italy and Spain. Sources were T cells, B-cell-depleted T cells, or PBMCs; the material itself was cDNA or gDNA.

Original data processing: Amplification with reference gene primers provided the estimates of nucleated cell counts. Generated by immunoSEQ multiplex PCR, the TCRdb table keeps only in-frame clones and is missing some. D and trimming were read from the DNA, whereas the V and J calls and clone size are those reported in that table. This sample has roughly 98,000 clones; roughly 77% occur once, and the top ten carry about 13%. The CDR3 consists of 14 residues. CDR1 is SNHLY, CDR2 FYNNEI, per germline. V trimming: 7 bases; J trimming: 5 bases; junction bases outside the gene matches: 7. This TCR was sampled from a human donor in a cohort sampled during active COVID-19. The J gene is TRBJ2-7, the V gene TRBV2; 11 bases are shared with TRBD1. The sample was peripheral blood. The CDR3 loop is CASKGQGVDNEQYF. CDR3 bases: TGTGCCAGCAAGGGACAGGGGGTGGACAACGAGCAGTACTTC. The full variable domain, completed using reference TRBV2 and TRBJ2-7, is EPEVTQTPSHQVTQMGQEVILRCVPISNHLYFYWYRQILGQKVEFLVSFYNNEISEKSEIFDDQFSVERPDGSNFTLKIRSTKLEDSAMYFCASKGQGVDNEQYFGPGTRLTVT.